One sample yielded the 28 T cell receptor beta chains listed below, sequenced in a study of blood T cell repertoires in COVID-19. Sequenced by immunoSEQ multiplex PCR; TCRdb stores in-frame clones only, minus some. The repertoire consists of over 50,000 clones, with around four fifths occurring once and the leading ten covering approximately 5%. The sequenced material came from peripheral blood. These receptors were collected from a man aged 70-80 years with acute or convalescent COVID-19.

CDR3 region: CAISDGGLAGISYEQYF. CDR3 nucleotide sequence: TGTGCCATCAGTGACGGGGGGCTAGCGGGTATATCCTACGAGCAGTACTTC. The V and J genes are TRBV10-3 and TRBJ2-7; 8 bases align to TRBD2. The V segment lost 3 bases and the J segment 1 base; nucleotides outside the gene matches: 11. Germline-derived CDR1 and CDR2 are ENHRY and SYGVKD. This CDR3 has 17 amino acids.

The V and J genes are TRBV18 and TRBJ1-3; TRBD1 matches at 7 bases. The trim removed 2 bases at V and 1 base at J, leaving 8 bases unmatched. The CDR3 is made up of 17 amino acids. Germline V gives CDR1 KGHSH, CDR2 LQKENI. The CDR3 loop reads CASSPSGQAQSGNTIYF. The CDR3 nucleotides read TGTGCCAGCTCACCATCCGGACAGGCGCAATCTGGAAACACCATATATTTT.

This sequence joins TRBV12-3 or TRBV12-4 and TRBJ1-6; 7 bases fit TRBD1. The CDR3 covers 13 residues. V was pared by 6 bases and J by 9 bases, with 5 bases of the junction left unmatched. CDR3 sequence (DNA): TGTGCCAGCAGAGTACAGGGGCTTTCACCCCTCCACTTT. It codes for CASRVQGLSPLHF.

This clone has a single count. V is TRBV18 and J is TRBJ2-7; D is unclear. Germline V gene lookup returns CDR1 KGHSH and CDR2 LQKENI. The CDR3 contains 13 residues. With 2 bases removed from V and 0 bases from J, the gap between germline ends came to 5 bases. The CDR3 DNA follows: TGTGCCAGCTCACCAGCCGGCTCCTACGAGCAGTACTTC. Translated, it gives CASSPAGSYEQYF.

This clone came up once. This chain connects TRBV7-9 to TRBJ2-5; TRBD2 aligns across 9 bases. The germline V gene encodes CDR1 SEHNR and CDR2 FQNEAQ (reference sequence). The CDR3 has 16 residues. V dropped 4 bases and J dropped 5; count of bases not matched to a gene: 11. The DNA of the CDR3 is TGTGCCAGCAGCTCCCAGCGGGGGGCCTTCGGGGAGACCCAGTACTTC. Translated: CASSSQRGAFGETQYF.

The genes are TRBV7-9 and TRBJ2-3; TRBD2 might be the D (5 bases). This CDR3 region has 16 residues. Germline lookup yields CDR1 SEHNR and CDR2 FQNEAQ (reference sequence). Trimming removed 2 bases from V and 0 bases from J, with 12 bases in between. The DNA of the CDR3 is TGTGCCAGCAGCTTAAAAAGCGGTTCTAGCACAGATACGCAGTATTTT. This sequence encodes CASSLKSGSSTDTQYF.

This CDR3 is CASSLEPLTSEAFF. CDR3 coding DNA: TGTGCCAGCAGCTTAGAGCCCTTAACGTCTGAAGCTTTCTTT. This chain connects TRBV7-9 to TRBJ1-1; no definite D call. The CDR3 length is 14 residues. V shed 1 base and J shed 6 bases, with 12 bases lying between them. Germline assignment: CDR1 SEHNR and CDR2 FQNEAQ (reference sequence).

This clone showed up just a few times. This same CDR3 is encoded by further DNA sequences in the sample. V gene TRBV12-5 combines with J gene TRBJ1-1; D gene uncertain. CDR3 length equals 11 residues. CDR1 and CDR2 (germline): LGHNT, FRNRAP. The ends were cut back, 9 bases at V and 3 bases at J, with 8 bases in the middle. In DNA, the CDR3 is TGTGCTAGCAAGGGAGACACTGAAGCTTTCTTT. This sequence encodes CASKGDTEAFF.

In its sample, this clone was seen once. The CDR3 DNA is TGCAGCGCCTTGCGGATAACAACAGGGGATACGCAGTATTTT. Amino acid sequence: CSALRITTGDTQYF. V usage is TRBV29-1 and J usage is TRBJ2-3; perhaps TRBD1 as D (6 bases). Germline V gene sequence: CDR1 SQVTM, CDR2 ANQGSEA. CDR3 length equals 14 residues. V was shortened by 7 bases and J by 6 bases, with 20 bases between the two germline ends.

V and J are TRBV3-1 (or the pseudogene TRBV3-2) and TRBJ2-1, with D uncertain. This CDR3 comprises 14 residues. Per germline, CDR1 LGHDT and CDR2 YNNKEL (reference sequence). Trimming cost V 0 bases and J 9 bases, with 12 bases left between them. CDR3 sequence reads: CASSQDPSIFEQFF. DNA of the CDR3: TGTGCCAGCAGCCAAGATCCTAGTATCTTTGAGCAGTTCTTC.

This clone has a handful of counts. The V and J genes are TRBV6-1 and TRBJ1-5; the D is unclear. Trimming left V 0 bases short and J 6 bases short, with 15 bases between. There are 16 residues in the CDR3. Germline CDR1 is MNHNS and CDR2 is SASEGT. The CDR3 is CASSEALRTGSQPQHF. CDR3 bases: TGTGCCAGCAGTGAAGCGCTTCGGACGGGAAGTCAGCCCCAGCATTTT.

This chain joins TRBV15 and TRBJ2-1; 9 bases are shared with TRBD1. The CDR3 runs 16 residues. Germline CDR1 reads LNHNV; CDR2 reads YYDKDF (reference sequence). With 1 base clipped from V and 7 bases from J, the junction kept 8 bases outside the gene matches. The CDR3 region is CATSRAPGQGANEQFF. CDR3 DNA: TGTGCCACCAGCAGAGCCCCGGGACAGGGTGCGAATGAGCAGTTCTTC. The full variable domain, in which reference TRBV15 and TRBJ2-1 provide the parts outside the CDR3, is DAMVIQNPRYQVTQFGKPVTLSCSQTLNHNVMYWYQQKSSQAPKLLFHYYDKDFNNEADTPDNFQSRRPNTSFCFLDIRSPGLGDTAMYLCATSRAPGQGANEQFFGPGTRLTVL.

The genes are TRBV5-1 and TRBJ2-7; 10 bases line up with TRBD1. CDR1 and CDR2 (germline): SGHRS, YFSETQ. The CDR3 is 16 residues long. Trimming took 4 bases from V and 4 from J; bases not matched to a gene: 11. CDR3 in amino acids: CASSARPGTGEYEQYF. The CDR3 DNA sequence: TGCGCCAGCAGCGCGCGACCTGGGACAGGGGAATACGAGCAGTACTTC.

The J gene is TRBJ2-3, the V gene TRBV7-9; 10 bases match TRBD2. This CDR3 spans 17 amino acids. Germline assignment: CDR1 SEHNR and CDR2 FQNEAQ (reference sequence). V dropped 2 bases and J dropped 1; count of bases not matched to a gene: 6. The CDR3 nucleotides are TGTGCCAGCAGCTTACTCGGACTAGCGGATGGCACAGATACGCAGTATTTT. It yields the protein CASSLLGLADGTDTQYF.

The chain couples TRBV11-2 to TRBJ1-4; 7 bases are shared with TRBD1. The junction had 7 bases not matched to a gene; V was cut back by 6 bases and J by 0 bases. CDR1 and CDR2 from the germline V gene are SGHAT and FQNNGV. This CDR3 has 16 amino acids. CDR3 sequence (DNA): TGTGCCAGCAGGCGGGGACAGTTTGCAACTAATGAAAAACTGTTTTTT. Translation: CASRRGQFATNEKLFF.

The chain uses TRBV2 and TRBJ2-7, with 10 bases identical to TRBD2. Losses at the gene ends were 6 bases for V and 3 bases for J; bases not matched to a gene: 8. CDR3 length: 15 residues. The germline CDR1 and CDR2 sequences are SNHLY and FYNNEI. CDR3 in amino acids: CASRYIAGGLYEQYF. The CDR3 DNA follows: TGTGCCAGCAGATATATAGCGGGGGGCCTCTACGAGCAGTACTTC.

The chain uses TRBV5-1 and TRBJ2-1; TRBD1 aligns across 8 bases. Germline loops: CDR1 SGHRS, CDR2 YFSETQ. CDR3 length equals 13 residues. The junction had 6 bases not matched to a gene; V was cut back by 6 bases and J by 7 bases. CDR3 DNA: TGCGCCAGCACCCACCGACAGGGGAATGAGCAGTTCTTC. This encodes CASTHRQGNEQFF.

The CDR3 region has the DNA TGTGCCAGCAGTTCTCCCGAGGGGGCCCTTAACTATGGCTACACCTTC. Protein product: CASSSPEGALNYGYTF. The chain combines TRBV28 with TRBJ1-2; 7 bases match TRBD1. V dropped 4 bases and J dropped 1; count of bases not matched to a gene: 9. Germline V gene lookup returns CDR1 MDHEN and CDR2 SYDVKM. The CDR3 loop spans 16 amino acids.

The V call is TRBV6-5, the J call TRBJ1-1; 9 bases line up with TRBD1. This CDR3 comprises 13 residues. Germline V CDR1 and CDR2: MNHEY, SVGAGI. V trimming: 8 bases; J trimming: 10 bases; junction bases outside the gene matches: 11. The CDR3 loop is CASGRDRVAGAFF. The CDR3 nucleotides are TGTGCCAGCGGAAGGGACAGGGTAGCGGGAGCTTTCTTT.

The rearrangement links TRBV12-3 or TRBV12-4 to TRBJ2-7; D not certain. The ends were cut back, 3 bases at V and 4 bases at J, with 4 bases in the middle. The CDR3 has 11 amino acids. The CDR3 region has the DNA TGTGCCAGCAGTTTCGGTTACGAGCAGTACTTC. Translated, it gives CASSFGYEQYF.

The V and J genes are TRBV5-1 and TRBJ2-2, with 9 bases lining up with TRBD1. This CDR3 comprises 17 residues. V lost 4 bases, J lost 2 bases, and 9 bases stayed unmatched. The V gene's germline CDR1 is SGHRS and CDR2 YFSETQ. CDR3 sequence (DNA): TGCGCCAGCAGCACCACAGGGGGCCGCGCTAACACCGGGGAGCTGTTTTTT. Protein sequence: CASSTTGGRANTGELFF.

With respect to this clone: A read error may account for a junction end that differs from germline. V is TRBV19 and J is TRBJ1-1; TRBD1 matches 9 bases. The CDR3 runs to 15 residues. Germline lookup yields CDR1 LNHDA and CDR2 SQIVND (reference sequence). CDR3 nucleotide sequence: TGTGCCAGTGGTATAACAGGGGGCAGGGTCACTGAAGCTTTCTTT. Translated, it gives CASGITGGRVTEAFF.

The chain is built from TRBV3-1 (or the pseudogene TRBV3-2) and TRBJ1-2, with D unclear. The CDR3 contains 13 residues. V was trimmed by 3 bases and J by 5 bases, leaving 10 bases between them. The germline V gene encodes CDR1 LGHDT and CDR2 YNNKEL (reference sequence). CDR3: CASSHLEEYGYTF. For the CDR3, the DNA is TGTGCCAGCAGCCATTTGGAGGAATATGGCTACACCTTC.

The V call is TRBV28, the J call TRBJ2-1, with a possible D match to TRBD2 (5 bases). Germline V CDR1 and CDR2: MDHEN, SYDVKM. This CDR3 region has 13 residues. V shed 4 bases and J shed 3 bases, with 7 bases lying between them. CDR3: CASSSGNYNEQFF. DNA of the CDR3: TGTGCCAGCAGTTCCGGGAACTACAATGAGCAGTTCTTC. The full variable domain, with the rest looked up from reference TRBV28 and TRBJ2-1, is DVKVTQSSRYLVKRTGEKVFLECVQDMDHENMFWYRQDPGLGLRLIYFSYDVKMKEKGDIPEGYSVSREKKERFSLILESASTNQTSMYLCASSSGNYNEQFFGPGTRLTVL.

The chain couples TRBV27 to TRBJ2-1, with TRBD2 matching over 10 bases. Germline-derived CDR1 and CDR2 are MNHEY and SMNVEV (reference sequence). The CDR3 is 15 residues long. V shed 6 bases, J shed 10 bases, and the junction held 12 bases outside the gene matches. The CDR3: CASSILAGNLREQFF. In DNA, the CDR3 is TGTGCCAGCAGCATACTAGCGGGGAATTTAAGAGAGCAGTTCTTC.

This clone rates as medium-sized. The chain combines TRBV2 with TRBJ2-5, with 14 bases fitting TRBD2. The CDR3 is 15 amino acids. Germline V gives CDR1 SNHLY, CDR2 FYNNEI. The J segment lost 14 bases and the V segment lost 2 bases, leaving 10 bases of the junction unmatched. The CDR3 nucleotides are TGTGCCAGCAGTGAATCGACTAGCGGGGGGGCCAGTCCCTACTTC. Translating it yields CASSESTSGGASPYF.

The chain carries TRBV27 and TRBJ1-1; D unresolved. Looked up from germline, CDR1 is MNHEY and CDR2 is SMNVEV (reference sequence). CDR3 length: 14 residues. V was clipped by 0 bases and J by 5 bases, with 10 bases between them. This chain's CDR3 is CASSLSSGVTEAFF. The CDR3 nucleotides read TGTGCCAGCAGTTTATCATCCGGGGTAACTGAAGCTTTCTTT.

The J gene is TRBJ2-3, the V gene TRBV3-1 (or the pseudogene TRBV3-2); D call uncertain. Germline CDR1 and CDR2: LGHDT and YNNKEL (reference sequence). The V end was cut by 4 bases, the J end by 2 bases, with 10 bases between. The CDR3 extends over 14 amino acids. The CDR3 region has the DNA TGTGCCAGCAGCCGAGACCCAAACACAGATACGCAGTATTTT. This sequence encodes CASSRDPNTDTQYF.